These T cell receptor beta chains were read from a single sample in a study of neurological immune-mediated disorders. One entry per CDR3 protein results from TCRdb running MiXCR on the 5' RACE reads. The table has roughly 48,000 distinct CDR3 sequences, about 5% seen once; the top ten hold roughly 1.4%. Sample: CD4+ T cells from blood. All receptors derive from a woman aged 18-35 years with multiple sclerosis. Both conserved end residues are part of each CDR3. Each record gives: D gene, V gene, clone size, CDR3 protein. The D gene is left open where the match is weak. A row's size may be missing; if present it is once, few, many or a size class.

D: TRBD2; V: TRBV18; size: many; CDR3: CASSPLAGGQETQYF
D: NA; V: TRBV11-3; size: NA; CDR3: CASSSDPRGSTEAFF
D: NA; V: TRBV6-5; size: many; CDR3: CASSTGQRNTEAFF
D: NA; V: TRBV12-3/TRBV12-4; size: few; CDR3: CASKPRARVIPDTQYF
D: NA; V: TRBV7-3; size: many; CDR3: CASSNHRGGGTQYF
D: TRBD1; V: TRBV19; size: NA; CDR3: CASSGGQRNTEAFF
D: TRBD1; V: TRBV20-1; size: NA; CDR3: CSARQGQGAGYGYTF
D: TRBD2; V: TRBV5-1; size: many; CDR3: CASSPGTSGRVGNNEQFF
D: NA; V: TRBV20-1; size: many; CDR3: CSARGVQNTGELFF
D: TRBD2; V: TRBV10-3; size: many; CDR3: CAISESLAGINEQFF
D: NA; V: TRBV20-1; size: many; CDR3: CSARDGGHDYGYTF
D: NA; V: TRBV29-1; size: many; CDR3: CLHPSRCTDTQYF
D: NA; V: TRBV18; size: many; CDR3: CASSLSDTEAFF
D: NA; V: TRBV7-9; size: NA; CDR3: CASSLGSGEGSPLHF
D: TRBD1; V: TRBV7-2; size: many; CDR3: CASSLVQGAYTEAFF
D: TRBD2; V: TRBV7-8; size: many; CDR3: CASSGGVRRYQETQYF
D: TRBD1; V: TRBV20-1; size: many; CDR3: CSAEGQGNEKLFF
D: TRBD1; V: TRBV20-1; size: many; CDR3: CSARGVDRGPNYGYTF
D: TRBD1; V: TRBV27; size: many; CDR3: CASSSTGGSNSPLHF
D: TRBD1; V: TRBV14; size: NA; CDR3: CASSPPGQGILWGSPLHF
D: NA; V: TRBV2; size: many; CDR3: CASSGRTSVLLQEAFF
D: TRBD2; V: TRBV12-3/TRBV12-4; size: many; CDR3: CASSGAGRKETQYF
D: NA; V: TRBV2; size: many; CDR3: CASSDFRQQFF
D: TRBD1; V: TRBV29-1; size: many; CDR3: CSVKTGEIAEQYF
D: NA; V: TRBV7-8; size: NA; CDR3: CASSSTVATNEKLFF
D: TRBD2; V: TRBV12-3/TRBV12-4; size: many; CDR3: CASSTGLEETQYF
D: NA; V: TRBV5-1; size: many; CDR3: CASSEEPNSPLHF
D: TRBD1; V: TRBV28; size: few; CDR3: CASSPPDRTGIDYGYTF
D: TRBD2; V: TRBV20-1; size: many; CDR3: CSAREFRLAGSGIF
D: NA; V: TRBV5-1; size: many; CDR3: CASSLRRSGANVLTF
D: TRBD2; V: TRBV5-5; size: many; CDR3: CASSRSGGLSYEQYF
D: NA; V: TRBV3-1; size: many; CDR3: CASRSTENTEAFF
D: NA; V: TRBV28; size: many; CDR3: CASRREGYGNQPQHF
D: NA; V: TRBV2; size: many; CDR3: CASSDWWANSPLHF
D: NA; V: TRBV18; size: few; CDR3: CASSPPTGEAFF
D: NA; V: TRBV5-1; size: many; CDR3: CASSLVVTGSTDTQYF
D: NA; V: TRBV30; size: many; CDR3: CAWSVPGDSTDTQYF
D: NA; V: TRBV7-9; size: many; CDR3: CASSQDGQSYGYTF
D: NA; V: TRBV10-3; size: many; CDR3: CAIRTLAAEPVDTQYF
D: NA; V: TRBV2; size: many; CDR3: CASSRTMNTEAFF
D: NA; V: TRBV7-2; size: many; CDR3: CASSLPGATNEKLFF
D: TRBD2; V: TRBV5-1; size: many; CDR3: CASSLGLAGDFEQFF
D: TRBD1; V: TRBV5-1; size: many; CDR3: CASSPSGTGRTGELFF
D: TRBD1; V: TRBV10-3; size: medium-sized; CDR3: CAIKGTGDGYTF
D: TRBD1; V: TRBV5-1; size: many; CDR3: CASSLGTGKNTGELFF
D: NA; V: TRBV7-6; size: few; CDR3: CASRRQESPLASGNTIYF
D: TRBD2; V: TRBV5-5; size: many; CDR3: CASSTRLAGGPETQYF
D: TRBD1; V: TRBV29-1; size: many; CDR3: CSVFGQGNPGTEAFF
D: NA; V: TRBV7-2; size: many; CDR3: CASSLDISSSDNEQFF
D: NA; V: TRBV28; size: many; CDR3: CASRGTSGNEKLFF
D: NA; V: TRBV14; size: many; CDR3: CASSPGQSYGYTF
D: TRBD2; V: TRBV20-1; size: many; CDR3: CSATTGTSNFF
D: TRBD2; V: TRBV20-1; size: many; CDR3: CSARQAGGTDTQYF